This paragraph covers one T cell receptor (beta chain) sequence. Its binding antigen is unknown. The input lacks base qualities; no much larger clone sits a single base away. The CDR3, from cysteine to phenylalanine, totals 15 residues. The DNA shown is the 45-base CDR3, in frame from base 1. The germline V gene encodes CDR1 WSHSY and CDR2 SAAADI. V and J are truncated by 6 bases and 0 bases respectively, leaving an intervening sequence of 14 bases. The data are from a study of somatic mutations in cytotoxic T cells in rheumatoid arthritis (TCRdb year 2017). Regarding the research as a whole: Patient peripheral blood (roughly 32 ml EDTA) was drawn right after diagnosis and before any treatment started. Some V beta antibody-stained T-cell populations were flow-sorted on a FACSAria II or Sony SH800 at nearly 100% purity, and sorted V beta1+ cells also underwent TCRB sequencing. Whether expanded CD8+ T-cell clones in untreated, newly diagnosed rheumatoid arthritis carry somatic mutations was the study question, and clonality was characterized with TCRB deep sequencing. A total of more than 55 rheumatoid arthritis patients and under 25 healthy controls underwent TCRB deep sequencing. Patient and control groups had essentially identical median ages.

TCRB CDR3 sequencing used the immunoSEQ assay on genomic DNA. Regarding the original processing steps: Patient CD8+ clones larger than 1% were compared against published virus-specific TCRB sequences, and only a few matched. Analyses were restricted to productive TCRB rearrangements. A clone was defined by a unique TCRB CDR3 sequence, and clonality was computed as a productive clonality index based on Shannon entropy. Repertoire overlap for a pair of samples was computed from each clone's template counts relative to total templates per sample. Flow cytometry-measured V-gene usage correlated with V-gene usage from TCRB sequencing, with a Spearman r of less than 0.65. TCRdb stores this immuneACCESS table with in-frame sequences only. Part of the clones is absent; in the studies checked, under half of the shortfall reflects unresolved V genes, and no reason is known for the rest. Clonal size and the V and J genes are those of that table, whereas D and trimming came from the DNA. Present in this sample are fewer than 5,500 clones, 75% to 85% of which were seen just once. The ten largest account for under 9% of the sample.

What the research found in general, with its limitations: The slight TRBV07 underrepresentation in patients was not adjusted for multiple comparisons. The expanded CD8+ clones had unknown antigen targets, and not appearing in virus-specific databases did not rule out that they were virus-specific. Healthy controls showed no age-related increase in CD8+ clonality, whereas patients did (Spearman r ≈ 0.5). There was no significant difference in CD8+ T-cell clonality between rheumatoid arthritis patients and age-matched healthy controls. In about an eighth of the 65 patients, more than 20% of CD8+ cells belonged to the largest CD8+ clone, while several identical CD8+ TCRB sequences were shared between blood and synovial fluid.

On an AutoMACS, CD4+ and CD8+ cells were isolated via positive magnetic bead selection, and their purity was verified by flow cytometry. Clonal expansions were first screened by flow cytometry with a TCR V beta antibody panel, then characterized by TCRB deep sequencing of sorted CD8+ fractions. Peripheral blood mononuclear cells were obtained using density gradient separation with Ficoll-Paque PLUS. DNA from CD4-enriched, CD8-enriched or PBMC samples was extracted using Nucleospin Tissue or Tissue XS kits and then quantified on a Qubit 2.0 fluorometer. This receptor chain uses TRBV10-2 and TRBJ1-2, with the D gene uncertain. Sequencing input: CD8+ T cells sorted from blood. This TCR derives from an adult with rheumatoid arthritis. The CDR3 in this case is CASRDSYFSNYGYTF. The DNA sequence is as follows: TGCGCCAGCAGGGACTCATACTTCTCTAACTATGGCTACACCTTC.